These 26 T cell receptor beta chains were all obtained from the same sample, sequenced in a study of T cells after yellow fever vaccination. TCRdb re-derived calls from the 5' RACE reads in MiXCR, one entry per CDR3 protein. The table records 300,000 to 350,000 distinct CDR3 sequences, about 11% of them present only once. The source material was CD4+ T cells sorted from PBMCs, sampled 45 days after the yellow fever booster vaccination. These receptors were taken from a young man who received the YFV17D yellow fever vaccine.

This clonotype was seen a few times. V and J are TRBV24-1 and TRBJ1-1; no firm D call. The V gene lost 4 bases and the J gene lost 6 bases, with 11 bases spanning the gap. The CDR3 is 13 amino acids. Germline-derived CDR1 and CDR2 are KGHDR and SFDVKD. As DNA, the CDR3 is TGTGCCACCAGTGACTCACACTGGGCTGAAGCTTTCTTT. Its translation: CATSDSHWAEAFF.

The CDR3 sequence is CASSLIGIDEQYF. The CDR3, as DNA: TGTGCCAGCAGCTTGATAGGGATCGACGAGCAGTACTTC. This rearrangement joins TRBV5-4 to TRBJ2-7; D is undetermined. Germline CDR1 reads SGHNT; CDR2 reads YYREEE (reference sequence). The CDR3 extends over 13 amino acids. V lost 1 base and J lost 5, with 10 bases in between.

This rearrangement joins TRBV6-1 to TRBJ2-5; no clear D gene. Germline loops: CDR1 MNHNS, CDR2 SASEGT. This CDR3 comprises 16 residues. The V gene lost 2 bases and the J gene lost 5 bases, with 18 bases spanning the gap. The CDR3 loop reads CASSEQPPWSSETQYF. CDR3 DNA sequence: TGTGCCAGCAGTGAACAGCCGCCTTGGTCTTCGGAGACCCAGTACTTC.

This rearrangement joins TRBV5-4 to TRBJ2-3; the D gene is possibly TRBD2 (5 bases). This CDR3 has 13 residues. The germline V and J ends were trimmed by 0 bases and 5 bases, with 7 bases remaining between them. Looked up from germline, CDR1 is SGHNT and CDR2 is YYREEE (reference sequence). CDR3: CASSLAGVDTQYF. In DNA form, the CDR3 reads TGTGCCAGCAGCTTGGCCGGGGTAGATACGCAGTATTTT.

This clonotype was counted ten times or more. The chain has TRBV7-2 and TRBJ2-5; TRBD2 matches 8 bases. CDR3 length equals 14 residues. Germline V gene data show CDR1 as SGHTA and CDR2 as FQGNSA. V shed 5 bases, J shed 5 bases, and the junction held 7 bases outside the gene matches. CDR3 residues: CASSRGGADETQYF. Written as DNA, the CDR3 is TGTGCCAGCAGCCGGGGGGGGGCCGATGAGACCCAGTACTTC.

This clonotype was seen a handful of times. The gene calls are TRBV10-3 and TRBJ2-1, with no clear D. This CDR3 comprises 14 residues. Trimming left V 4 bases short and J 4 bases short, with 11 bases between. CDR1 and CDR2 (germline): ENHRY, SYGVKD. The CDR3 region is CAISAQVSYNEQFF. The CDR3 DNA follows: TGTGCCATCAGTGCGCAGGTTAGTTACAATGAGCAGTTCTTC.

Ten or more counts support this clonotype. A read error may account for a junction end that differs from germline. V is TRBV20-1 and J is TRBJ1-1; D ambiguous. This CDR3 is built from 12 residues. CDR1 is DFQATT, CDR2 SNEGSKA, per germline (reference sequence). In DNA form, the CDR3 reads TGCAGGGCTACGCTCCCGGACCGCGAAGCTTTCTTT. Translation: CRATLPDREAFF.

This rearrangement joins TRBV5-1 to TRBJ1-4; D unresolved. This CDR3 has 11 amino acids. Germline-derived CDR1 and CDR2 are SGHRS and YFSETQ. The V gene lost 0 bases and the J gene lost 10 bases, with 4 bases spanning the gap. The CDR3 is CASSLGGKLFF. For the CDR3, the DNA is TGCGCCAGCAGCTTGGGCGGAAAACTGTTTTTT.

The rearrangement uses TRBV7-2 and TRBJ1-1; 9 nucleotides agree with TRBD1. Germline V CDR1 and CDR2: SGHTA, FQGNSA. Germline trimming cut 5 bases from V and 4 bases from J; bases unmatched to any gene: 8. The CDR3 consists of 15 residues. The CDR3 here is CASSLLGTGSTEAFF. For the CDR3, the DNA is TGTGCCAGCAGCCTGCTTGGGACAGGGAGCACTGAAGCTTTCTTT.

This clonotype was counted at least ten times. The rearrangement links TRBV5-5 to TRBJ2-5; D unresolved. The CDR3 has 15 amino acids. V lost 0 bases and J 3 bases, leaving 12 bases between the germline ends. Germline V gene data show CDR1 as SGHKS and CDR2 as YYEKEE (reference sequence). The CDR3 coding sequence is TGTGCCAGCAGCTTGGGTAACCCTTCGAAAGAGACCCAGTACTTC. Translating it yields CASSLGNPSKETQYF.

V and J are TRBV20-1 and TRBJ1-5, with D uncertain. Trimming cost V 3 bases and J 5 bases, with 11 bases left between them. This CDR3 is built from 13 residues. Germline V gives CDR1 DFQATT, CDR2 SNEGSKA (reference sequence). CDR3 loop: CSASISVDQPQHF. CDR3 sequence (DNA): TGCAGTGCTAGTATTAGCGTGGATCAGCCCCAGCATTTT.

J is TRBJ2-6 and V is TRBV20-1; 9 bases line up with TRBD1. J lost 4 bases, V lost 1 base, and 20 bases had no gene match. The germline V gene has CDR1 DFQATT and CDR2 SNEGSKA (reference sequence). The CDR3 is made up of 21 amino acids. The CDR3 loop is CSARVQGFVGQGSSGANVLTF. In DNA form, the CDR3 reads TGCAGTGCTAGAGTCCAAGGTTTTGTGGGACAGGGCTCTTCAGGGGCCAACGTCCTGACTTTC.

The genes are TRBV10-3 and TRBJ2-3; tentative D call: TRBD1 (6 bases). Per germline, CDR1 ENHRY and CDR2 SYGVKD. The CDR3 spans 14 residues. The ends were cut back, 7 bases at V and 5 bases at J, with 16 bases in the middle. The CDR3 sequence: CAITRDNGGDTQYF. CDR3 DNA sequence: TGTGCCATCACCCGGGACAACGGAGGAGATACGCAGTATTTT.

This clonotype has just a few counts. CDR3 in DNA: TGTGCCAGCAGCACCGGGACAGGCTCTGGAAACACCATATATTTT. Translated, it gives CASSTGTGSGNTIYF. V gene TRBV7-8 combines with J gene TRBJ1-3; 8 nucleotides align to TRBD1. The CDR3 totals 15 residues. Per germline, CDR1 SGHVS and CDR2 FQNEAQ. The trim removed 5 bases at V and 0 bases at J, leaving 3 bases unmatched.

The chain joins TRBV12-5 to TRBJ2-3, with D possibly being TRBD2 (7 bases). The CDR3 consists of 14 residues. Germline CDR1 LGHNT, CDR2 FRNRAP. The V and J ends lost 7 bases and 6 bases respectively, with 17 bases between them. The CDR3: CASALGGAGDTQYF. The CDR3 DNA reads TGTGCTAGTGCCTTAGGGGGGGCCGGGGATACGCAGTATTTT.

Only a few counts were recorded for this clonotype. CDR3 nucleotide sequence: TGTGCCAGCAGCTCCGCGGGGGGCCTCCCCTACGAGCAGTACTTC. Translated, it gives CASSSAGGLPYEQYF. The V gene is TRBV5-5, the J gene TRBJ2-7; 8 nucleotides line up with TRBD2. V was pared by 3 bases and J by 2 bases, with 7 bases of the junction left unmatched. CDR3 size: 15 residues. The germline gives CDR1 SGHKS, CDR2 YYEKEE (reference sequence).

This clonotype was recorded many times. V is TRBV7-8 and J is TRBJ2-3; tentatively, D is TRBD2 (7 bases). V was clipped by 2 bases and J by 6 bases, with 15 bases between them. The CDR3 sequence is 15 residues long. Germline CDR1 reads SGHVS; CDR2 reads FQNEAQ. The chain's CDR3 is CASSLRNREGDTQYF. In nucleotides, the CDR3 is TGTGCCAGCAGCTTAAGGAACAGGGAGGGCGATACGCAGTATTTT.

This clonotype was seen a few times. The rearrangement joins TRBV25-1 to TRBJ1-2; 9 bases match TRBD1. V lost 5 bases to trimming and J lost 8 bases; unmatched junction nucleotides: 12. This CDR3 is built from 15 residues. Germline assignment: CDR1 MGHDK and CDR2 SYGVNS. The chain's CDR3 is CASSPRDRDIQGYTF. The CDR3 DNA follows: TGTGCCAGCAGTCCCCGGGACAGGGATATTCAGGGCTACACCTTC.

The J gene is TRBJ2-1, the V gene TRBV28; 7 nucleotides line up with TRBD2. Germline CDR1 is MDHEN and CDR2 is SYDVKM. Trimming took 4 bases from V and 0 from J; bases not matched to a gene: 12. The length of the CDR3 is 18 residues. Here the CDR3 reads CASSSRGLERRSYNEQFF. The CDR3 DNA is TGTGCCAGCAGTTCCAGAGGACTAGAGCGGCGCTCCTACAATGAGCAGTTCTTC. The complete variable domain, with remaining parts taken from reference TRBV28 and TRBJ2-1, reads DVKVTQSSRYLVKRTGEKVFLECVQDMDHENMFWYRQDPGLGLRLIYFSYDVKMKEKGDIPEGYSVSREKKERFSLILESASTNQTSMYLCASSSRGLERRSYNEQFFGPGTRLTVL.

The sample holds a few counts of this clonotype. This chain uses TRBV2 with TRBJ1-2; D unresolved. V was pared by 6 bases and J by 0 bases, with 14 bases between. The CDR3 runs 15 residues. Germline lookup yields CDR1 SNHLY and CDR2 FYNNEI. The chain's CDR3 is CASSSQGGTNYGYTF. CDR3 bases: TGTGCCAGCAGCTCTCAAGGAGGAACTAACTATGGCTACACCTTC.

The table lists this clonotype with a few counts. The CDR3: CASSSQGARTQPQHF. The CDR3 nucleotides are TGTGCCAGCAGCTCTCAGGGGGCGCGTACTCAGCCCCAGCATTTT. This rearrangement joins TRBV7-2 to TRBJ1-5; 8 bases line up with TRBD1. The CDR3 length is 15 residues. The germline CDR1 and CDR2 sequences are SGHTA and FQGNSA. The trim removed 4 bases at V and 6 bases at J, leaving 8 bases unmatched.

The J gene is TRBJ1-1, the V gene TRBV3-1; D is possibly TRBD1 (5 bases). The CDR3 loop spans 13 amino acids. Germline V CDR1 and CDR2: LGHDT, YNNKEL (reference sequence). V lost 3 bases to trimming and J lost 5 bases, with 10 bases between them. The CDR3 here is CASSQGGWTEAFF. CDR3 in DNA: TGTGCCAGCAGCCAGGGGGGGTGGACTGAAGCTTTCTTT.

This clonotype appeared a few times. The rearrangement joins TRBV2 to TRBJ2-7; 7 positions match TRBD1. The V gene's germline CDR1 is SNHLY and CDR2 FYNNEI. The CDR3 consists of 15 residues. Trimming removed 3 bases from V and 0 bases from J; junction bases left unmatched: 5. CDR3 amino acids: CASSESRGSSYEQYV. Written as DNA, the CDR3 is TGTGCCAGCAGTGAGTCCAGGGGGAGCTCCTACGAGCAGTACGTC.

The chain employs TRBV5-1 and TRBJ1-2; 7 nucleotides line up with TRBD1. This CDR3 comprises 15 residues. After removal of 0 bases from V and 5 bases from J, the junction contained 7 bases not matched to a gene. Germline CDR1 and CDR2: SGHRS and YFSETQ. The CDR3 bases are TGCGCCAGCAGCTTGGGGGACAGCAATAGTTATGGCTACACCTTC. Residues: CASSLGDSNSYGYTF.

This clonotype occurred a few times. CDR3: CASSLALTGEAFF. The CDR3 DNA reads TGTGCCAGCAGCTTAGCGTTGACGGGGGAAGCTTTCTTT. The V and J genes are TRBV7-6 and TRBJ1-1; D is undetermined. Trimming stripped 0 bases from V and 8 bases from J, with 10 bases between. Germline V gene lookup returns CDR1 SGHVS and CDR2 FNYEAQ. There are 13 residues in the CDR3. Full variable domain (rest looked up from reference TRBV7-6 and TRBJ1-1): GAGVSQSPRYKVTKRGQDVALRCDPISGHVSLYWYRQALGQGPEFLTYFNYEAQQDKSGLPNDRFSAERPEGSISTLTIQRTEQRDSAMYRCASSLALTGEAFFGQGTRLTVV.

The J gene is TRBJ1-5, the V gene TRBV20-1, with 10 positions matching TRBD1. The CDR3 length is 14 residues. Germline V CDR1 and CDR2: DFQATT, SNEGSKA (reference sequence). Losses at the gene ends were 5 bases for V and 3 bases for J; bases not matched to a gene: 4. The CDR3 is CSASGTGANQPQHF. The CDR3 DNA reads TGCAGTGCTTCCGGGACAGGGGCCAATCAGCCCCAGCATTTT.